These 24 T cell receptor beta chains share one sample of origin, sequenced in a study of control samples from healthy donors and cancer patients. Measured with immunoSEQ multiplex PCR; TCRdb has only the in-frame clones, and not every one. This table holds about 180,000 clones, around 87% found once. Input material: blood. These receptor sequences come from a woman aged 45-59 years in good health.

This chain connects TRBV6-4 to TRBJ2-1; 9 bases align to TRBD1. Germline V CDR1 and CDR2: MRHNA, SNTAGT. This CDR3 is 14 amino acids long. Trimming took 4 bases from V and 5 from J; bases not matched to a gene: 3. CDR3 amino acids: CASSGQGGDNEQFF. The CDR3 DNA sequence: TGTGCCAGCAGTGGACAGGGGGGTGACAATGAGCAGTTCTTC.

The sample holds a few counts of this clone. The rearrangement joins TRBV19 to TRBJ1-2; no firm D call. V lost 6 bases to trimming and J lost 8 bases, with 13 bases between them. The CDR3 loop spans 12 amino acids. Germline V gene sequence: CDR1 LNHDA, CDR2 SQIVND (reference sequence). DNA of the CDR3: TGTGCCAGTAGCTTTTCACAGAGCGGCTACACCTTC. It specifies CASSFSQSGYTF.

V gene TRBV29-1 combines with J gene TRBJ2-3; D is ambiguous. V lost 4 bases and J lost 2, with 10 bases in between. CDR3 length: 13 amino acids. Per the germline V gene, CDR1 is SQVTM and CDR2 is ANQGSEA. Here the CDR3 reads CSVASNPTDTQYF. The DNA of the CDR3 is TGCAGCGTTGCCTCCAACCCCACAGATACGCAGTATTTT.

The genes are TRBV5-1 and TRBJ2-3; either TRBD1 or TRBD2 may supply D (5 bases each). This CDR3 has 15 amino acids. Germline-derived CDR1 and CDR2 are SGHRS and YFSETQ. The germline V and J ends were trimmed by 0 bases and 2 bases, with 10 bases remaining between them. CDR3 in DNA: TGCGCCAGCAGCTTGGACGGGGACCACACAGATACGCAGTATTTT. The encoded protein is CASSLDGDHTDTQYF.

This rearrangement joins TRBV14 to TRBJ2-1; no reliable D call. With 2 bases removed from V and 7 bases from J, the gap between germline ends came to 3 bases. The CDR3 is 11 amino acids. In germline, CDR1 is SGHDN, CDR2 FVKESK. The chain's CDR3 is CASSQMNEQFF. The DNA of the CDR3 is TGTGCCAGCAGCCAAATGAATGAGCAGTTCTTC.

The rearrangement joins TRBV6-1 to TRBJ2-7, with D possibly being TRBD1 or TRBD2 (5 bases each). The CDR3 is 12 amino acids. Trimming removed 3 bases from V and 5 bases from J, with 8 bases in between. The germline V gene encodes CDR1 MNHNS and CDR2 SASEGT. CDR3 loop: CASSEGVNEQYF. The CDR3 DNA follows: TGTGCCAGCAGTGAGGGGGTGAACGAGCAGTACTTC.

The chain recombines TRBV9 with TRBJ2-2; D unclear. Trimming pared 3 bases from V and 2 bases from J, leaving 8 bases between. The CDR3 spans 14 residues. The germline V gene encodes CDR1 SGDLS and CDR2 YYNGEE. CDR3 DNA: TGTGCCAGCAGCGACACCGCAAACACCGGGGAGCTGTTTTTT. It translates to CASSDTANTGELFF.

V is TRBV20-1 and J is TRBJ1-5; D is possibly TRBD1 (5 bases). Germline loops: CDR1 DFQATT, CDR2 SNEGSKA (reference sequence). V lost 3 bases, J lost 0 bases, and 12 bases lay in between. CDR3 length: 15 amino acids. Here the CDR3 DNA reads TGCAGTGCTAGTTTTTCAGGGAGTAGCAATCAGCCCCAGCATTTT. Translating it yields CSASFSGSSNQPQHF.

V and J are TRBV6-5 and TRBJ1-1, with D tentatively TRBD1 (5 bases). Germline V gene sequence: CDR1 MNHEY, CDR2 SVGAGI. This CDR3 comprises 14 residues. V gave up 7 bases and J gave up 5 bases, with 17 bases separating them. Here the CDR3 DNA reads TGTGCCAGCACCCCGATCGGGGCTTGGACTGAAGCTTTCTTT. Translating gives CASTPIGAWTEAFF.

CDR3 amino acids: CASSPDRSYGYTF. CDR3 coding DNA: TGTGCCAGCAGTCCCGACAGAAGCTATGGCTACACCTTC. J is TRBJ1-2 and V is TRBV27; possible D gene TRBD1, 5 bases. In germline, CDR1 is MNHEY, CDR2 SMNVEV (reference sequence). Trimming removed 5 bases from V and 4 bases from J, with 11 bases in between. The CDR3 runs 13 residues.

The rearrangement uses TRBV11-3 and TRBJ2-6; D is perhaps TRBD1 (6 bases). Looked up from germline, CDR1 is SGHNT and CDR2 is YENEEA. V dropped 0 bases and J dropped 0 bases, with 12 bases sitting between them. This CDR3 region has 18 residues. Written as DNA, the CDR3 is TGTGCCAGCAGCTTAGAAACAGGGACGTTCTCTGGGGCCAACGTCCTGACTTTC. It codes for CASSLETGTFSGANVLTF.

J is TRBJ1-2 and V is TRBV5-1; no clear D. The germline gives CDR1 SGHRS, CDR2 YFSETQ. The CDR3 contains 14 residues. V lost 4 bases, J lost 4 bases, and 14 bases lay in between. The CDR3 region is CASSPREGSYGYTF. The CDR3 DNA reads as TGCGCCAGCAGCCCTCGGGAGGGATCCTATGGCTACACCTTC.

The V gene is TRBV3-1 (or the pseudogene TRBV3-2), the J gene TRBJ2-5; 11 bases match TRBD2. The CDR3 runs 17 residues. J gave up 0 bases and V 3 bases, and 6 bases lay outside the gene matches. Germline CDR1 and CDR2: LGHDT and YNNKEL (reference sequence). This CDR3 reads CASSHSSGGPYQETQYF. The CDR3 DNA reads TGTGCCAGCAGCCATTCTAGCGGGGGGCCTTACCAAGAGACCCAGTACTTC.

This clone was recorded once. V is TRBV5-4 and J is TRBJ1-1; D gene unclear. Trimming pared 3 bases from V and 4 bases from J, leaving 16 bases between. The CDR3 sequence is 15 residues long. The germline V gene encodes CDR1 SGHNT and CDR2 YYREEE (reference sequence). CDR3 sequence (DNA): TGTGCCAGCAGCTCCCCTGGGCTAAGCGGCACTGAAGCTTTCTTT. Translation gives CASSSPGLSGTEAFF.

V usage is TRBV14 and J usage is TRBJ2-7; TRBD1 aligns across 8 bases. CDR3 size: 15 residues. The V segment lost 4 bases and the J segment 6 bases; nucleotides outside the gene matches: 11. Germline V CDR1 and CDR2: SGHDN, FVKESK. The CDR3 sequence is CASSPYGQGRSEQYF. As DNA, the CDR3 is TGTGCCAGCAGCCCATACGGACAGGGCAGATCCGAGCAGTACTTC. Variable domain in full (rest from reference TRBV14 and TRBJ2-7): EAGVTQFPSHSVIEKGQTVTLRCDPISGHDNLYWYRRVMGKEIKFLLHFVKESKQDESGMPNNRFLAERTGGTYSTLKVQPAELEDSGVYFCASSPYGQGRSEQYFGPGTRLTVT.

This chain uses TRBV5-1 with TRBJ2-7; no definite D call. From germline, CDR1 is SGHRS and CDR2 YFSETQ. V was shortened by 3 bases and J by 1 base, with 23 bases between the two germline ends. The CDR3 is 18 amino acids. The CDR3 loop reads CASSSRVPVDPFSYEQYF. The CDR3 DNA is TGCGCCAGCAGCTCCCGTGTCCCCGTCGACCCATTTTCCTACGAGCAGTACTTC.

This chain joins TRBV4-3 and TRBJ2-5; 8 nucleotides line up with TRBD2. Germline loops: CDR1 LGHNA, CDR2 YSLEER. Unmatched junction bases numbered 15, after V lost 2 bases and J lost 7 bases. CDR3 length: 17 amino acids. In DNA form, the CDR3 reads TGCGCCAGCAGCCAATTAACGGACGGAGCGGGAGTTGGGACCCAGTACTTC. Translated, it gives CASSQLTDGAGVGTQYF.

The CDR3 is CASSATIKMNTGELFF. In DNA form, the CDR3 reads TGTGCCAGCTCTGCCACAATAAAAATGAACACCGGGGAGCTGTTTTTT. V and J are TRBV9 and TRBJ2-2; D is uncertain. This CDR3 spans 16 amino acids. Trimming pared 7 bases from V and 1 base from J, leaving 17 bases between. Germline V gene lookup returns CDR1 SGDLS and CDR2 YYNGEE. The full variable domain, rest sourced from reference TRBV9 and TRBJ2-2, is DSGVTQTPKHLITATGQRVTLRCSPRSGDLSVYWYQQSLDQGLQFLIQYYNGEERAKGNILERFSAQQFPDLHSELNLSSLELGDSALYFCASSATIKMNTGELFFGEGSRLTVL.

The CDR3 spells CASSLGRANTGELFF. The CDR3 DNA sequence: TGTGCCAGCAGTTTAGGCAGGGCTAACACCGGGGAGCTGTTTTTT. V gene TRBV27 combines with J gene TRBJ2-2; possibly TRBD1 for D (5 bases). This CDR3 has 15 residues. CDR1 MNHEY and CDR2 SMNVEV come from the germline V gene (reference sequence). V lost 2 bases, J lost 2 bases, and 9 bases lay in between.

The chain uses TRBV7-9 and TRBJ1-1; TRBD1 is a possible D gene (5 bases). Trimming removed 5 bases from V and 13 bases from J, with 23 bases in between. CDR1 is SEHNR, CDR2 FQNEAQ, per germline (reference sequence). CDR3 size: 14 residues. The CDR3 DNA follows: TGTGCCAGCAGCGCGCCTAGGGACCCCCAATTGGATTTCTTT. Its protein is CASSAPRDPQLDFF.

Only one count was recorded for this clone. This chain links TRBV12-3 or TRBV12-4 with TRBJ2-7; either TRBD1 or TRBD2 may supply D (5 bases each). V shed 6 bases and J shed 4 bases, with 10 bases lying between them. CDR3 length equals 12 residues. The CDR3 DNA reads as TGTGCCAGCAGCCCGGGGCAGTACGAGCAGTACTTC. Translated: CASSPGQYEQYF.

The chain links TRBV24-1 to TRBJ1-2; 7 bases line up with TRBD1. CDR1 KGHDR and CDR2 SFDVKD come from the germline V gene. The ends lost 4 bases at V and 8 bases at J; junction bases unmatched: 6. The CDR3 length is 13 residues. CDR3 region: CATSDPTGNGYTF. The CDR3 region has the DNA TGTGCCACCAGTGACCCGACAGGGAACGGCTACACCTTC.

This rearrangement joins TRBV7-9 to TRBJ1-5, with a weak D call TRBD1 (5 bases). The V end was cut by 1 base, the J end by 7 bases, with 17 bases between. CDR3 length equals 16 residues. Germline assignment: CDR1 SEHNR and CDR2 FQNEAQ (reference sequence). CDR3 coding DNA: TGTGCCAGCAGCTTAGTCCTCCAGGGCCATGGGCAGCCCCAGCATTTT. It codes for CASSLVLQGHGQPQHF.

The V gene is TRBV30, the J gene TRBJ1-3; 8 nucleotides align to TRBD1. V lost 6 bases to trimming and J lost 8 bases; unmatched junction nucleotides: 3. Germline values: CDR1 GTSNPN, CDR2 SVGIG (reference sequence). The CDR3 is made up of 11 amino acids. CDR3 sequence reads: CACSTGDTIYF. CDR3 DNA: TGTGCCTGTTCGACAGGGGACACCATATATTTT.